Listed below are T cell receptor beta chains from one sample, sequenced in a study of blood T cell repertoires in COVID-19. The protocol was immunoSEQ multiplex PCR, while the TCRdb copy is restricted to in-frame clones and leaves out a portion. The sample includes some 64,000 clones, roughly 79% of them seen just once. Sequenced input: peripheral blood. These receptors all stem from a woman in her fifties or sixties with acute or convalescent COVID-19. Both conserved end residues are part of each CDR3. The order of the fields is CDR3 length, clone size, J gene, V gene, D gene, CDR3 DNA, CDR3 protein. D genes are given only for firm matches. Only some rows state a clone size, as once, few, many or a class for expanded clones.

13 NA TRBJ1-2 TRBV29-1 TRBD1 TGCAGTCACCCGGGACAGGGGTCGAGCGGCTACACCTTC CSHPGQGSSGYTF
15 NA TRBJ1-4 TRBV2 NA TGTGCCAGCAGTGAAGCCTTCGGGTTTAATGAAAAACTGTTTTTT CASSEAFGFNEKLFF
13 NA TRBJ1-5 TRBV27 NA TGTGCCAGCAGAAACAGGGTCGATCAGCCCCAGCATTTT CASRNRVDQPQHF
14 NA TRBJ1-6 TRBV7-2 NA TGTGCCAGCAGCTCTGGACAGCCAAATTCACCCCTCCACTTT CASSSGQPNSPLHF
16 NA TRBJ1-2 TRBV2 TRBD1 TGTGCCAGCAGCGAGGGACAGACGCGGGCTAACTATGGCTACACCTTC CASSEGQTRANYGYTF
16 NA TRBJ2-7 TRBV10-3 TRBD1 TGTGCCATCAGTGAGTCGGGGAGACAGGGGACCTACGAGCAGTACTTC CAISESGRQGTYEQYF
14 NA TRBJ1-4 TRBV6-5 TRBD1 TGTGCCAGCAGGGGACAGGGGGGGAATGAAAAACTGTTTTTT CASRGQGGNEKLFF
12 NA TRBJ1-1 TRBV15 NA TGTGCCACCAGCAGAGTTTATACTGAAGCTTTCTTT CATSRVYTEAFF
12 NA TRBJ2-5 TRBV9 NA TGTGCCAGCAGCGGGCTTGAGGGGACCCAGTACTTC CASSGLEGTQYF
16 few TRBJ2-7 TRBV9 TRBD2 TGTGCCAGCAGCGAGGGAAAAGCGGGGGTAACGGTCGAGCAGTACTTC CASSEGKAGVTVEQYF
15 NA TRBJ2-1 TRBV19 TRBD2 TGTGCCAGTAAGGGACTAGCGTTCTCTTACAATGAGCAGTTCTTC CASKGLAFSYNEQFF
14 NA TRBJ1-1 TRBV20-1 TRBD1 TGCAGTGCTAGTAACAGGGGTGGAGCCACTGAAGCTTTCTTT CSASNRGGATEAFF
16 NA TRBJ2-1 TRBV28 NA TGTGCCAGCAGTTTAGAAGGTGGAAGGGGTTACAATGAGCAGTTCTTC CASSLEGGRGYNEQFF
15 once TRBJ1-4 TRBV7-2 TRBD1 TGTGCCAGCAGCCCGAGACAGGGGGCGAGTGAAAAACTGTTTTTT CASSPRQGASEKLFF
12 NA TRBJ2-3 TRBV19 NA TGTGCCAGTAGTATCTCCTCAGATACGCAGTATTTT CASSISSDTQYF
14 NA TRBJ2-1 TRBV10-1 NA TGCGCCAGCAGTGAGTCGCTAGGGCGGGATGAGCAGTTCTTC CASSESLGRDEQFF
13 NA TRBJ1-2 TRBV15 NA TGTGCCACCAGCCCTCAGGCACGTGGGGGCTACACCTTC CATSPQARGGYTF
16 once TRBJ1-2 TRBV4-3 NA TGCGCCAGCAGCCAGTCTGGACTGACTAGGGGCTATGGCTACACCTTC CASSQSGLTRGYGYTF
11 NA TRBJ2-1 TRBV27 NA TGTGCCAGCAATAGGGGCAATGAGCAGTTCTTC CASNRGNEQFF
11 NA TRBJ2-3 TRBV11-3 NA TGTGCCAGCAGCTCTAGGGGGACGCAGTATTTT CASSSRGTQYF
13 NA TRBJ1-3 TRBV11-2 NA TGTGCCAGCAGATCAGGGTCTGGAAACACCATATATTTT CASRSGSGNTIYF
14 NA TRBJ1-6 TRBV9 NA TGTGCCAGCAGCGTGACGGAGTATAATTCACCCCTCCACTTT CASSVTEYNSPLHF
15 NA TRBJ1-5 TRBV28 TRBD1 TGTGCCAGCAGGGCCCGGGACAGGGGCCATCAGCCCCAGCATTTT CASRARDRGHQPQHF
17 NA TRBJ1-1 TRBV27 TRBD1 TGTGCCAGCCGCCTGGGCCGGACAGGACCCTCCGTCTCTGAAGCTTTCTTT CASRLGRTGPSVSEAFF
15 NA TRBJ2-3 TRBV9 NA TGTGCCAGCAGTCCGGGACTTCACCGCACAGATACGCAGTATTTT CASSPGLHRTDTQYF
15 NA TRBJ1-2 TRBV30 TRBD1 TGTGCCTGGAGTGTAGGGGACAGACCGAACTATGGCTACACCTTC CAWSVGDRPNYGYTF
13 few TRBJ2-1 TRBV5-4 NA TGTGCCAGCAGCCCCCAGCGGTTGAGTGAGCAGTTCTTC CASSPQRLSEQFF
14 NA TRBJ1-4 TRBV5-1 NA TGCGCCAGCAGGCTGCTACAGTCCAATGAAAAACTGTTTTTT CASRLLQSNEKLFF
15 NA TRBJ2-5 TRBV12-5 TRBD1 TGTGCTAGTGGTGGTGGAACAGGGGGCCGGGAGACCCAGTACTTC CASGGGTGGRETQYF
14 NA TRBJ2-3 TRBV19 TRBD1 TGTGCCAGTAGAAAGACAGGGGGGCCAGATACGCAGTATTTT CASRKTGGPDTQYF
15 once TRBJ1-4 TRBV5-1 NA TGCGCCAGCAGCTTGCGGGTCTCGGGGGGCGAAAAACTGTTTTTT CASSLRVSGGEKLFF
15 NA TRBJ2-3 TRBV6-4 NA TGTGCCAGCAGTGAGAGTTTCAGGGTTTCAGATACGCAGTATTTT CASSESFRVSDTQYF
16 NA TRBJ2-3 TRBV2 TRBD2 TGTGCCAGCAGTGGTGGAGCGGGGGCTAGCACAGATACGCAGTATTTT CASSGGAGASTDTQYF
16 NA TRBJ1-1 TRBV9 NA TGTGCCAGCAGCGTAGAGTCCGGGAGTGGGATCACTGAAGCTTTCTTT CASSVESGSGITEAFF
14 few TRBJ1-2 TRBV5-4 TRBD1 TGTGCCAGCAGCGCACGGGACAGGGCGAATGGCTACACCTTC CASSARDRANGYTF
15 NA TRBJ2-3 TRBV5-1 TRBD2 TGCGCCAGCAGCTTGGGTAGCGGGCTCACAGATACGCAGTATTTT CASSLGSGLTDTQYF
14 NA TRBJ1-6 TRBV19 NA TGTGCCAGTAGTCTGAGGGAGTATAATTCACCCCTCCACTTT CASSLREYNSPLHF
15 few TRBJ2-4 TRBV30 NA TGTGCCTGGAGCCGACGACTCCCCGTTTCGGACATTCAGTACTTC CAWSRRLPVSDIQYF
15 NA TRBJ2-2 TRBV7-9 NA TGTGCCAGCAGCAAATCGGACCAGGGCACCGGGGAGCTGTTTTTT CASSKSDQGTGELFF
17 once TRBJ1-6 TRBV5-6 TRBD1 TGTGCCAGCAGCTACCCGACCGGGACAGGGAGCCATTCACCCCTCCACTTT CASSYPTGTGSHSPLHF
16 NA TRBJ2-1 TRBV25-1 TRBD2 TGTGCCAGCAGTGAATACGGGGGGGGCCTTTACAATGAGCAGTTCTTC CASSEYGGGLYNEQFF